These 20 T cell receptor beta chains originate from one sample sequenced in a study of early T cells in non-severe SARS-CoV-2 infection. A single record per CDR3 protein comes from TCRdb applying MiXCR to the 5' RACE reads. Seen here are about 83,000 distinct CDR3 sequences, about 9.4% observed once, and the top ten hold over 7%. Source: whole blood, taken at baseline. The receptors shown here come from an adult who was a healthcare worker with PCR-confirmed SARS-CoV-2 infection or an uninfected control (not recorded which).

Only a few counts were recorded for this clonotype. J is TRBJ2-1 and V is TRBV24-1; 10 nucleotides agree with TRBD2. Trimming took 5 bases from V and 7 from J; bases not matched to a gene: 13. Germline V gene data show CDR1 as KGHDR and CDR2 as SFDVKD. The CDR3 covers 17 residues. CDR3 protein: CATSAREGLAFGNEQFF. The CDR3 DNA follows: TGTGCCACCAGTGCTAGGGAGGGACTAGCGTTTGGGAATGAGCAGTTCTTC.

This clonotype was seen a handful of times. The CDR3 DNA reads as TGTGCCAGCAGTCTACAGGGGGCTGGTGGAAACACCATATATTTT. It translates to CASSLQGAGGNTIYF. The genes are TRBV6-5 and TRBJ1-3; 9 nucleotides match TRBD1. This CDR3 is built from 15 residues. J gave up 3 bases and V 5 bases, and 5 bases lay outside the gene matches. The germline gives CDR1 MNHEY, CDR2 SVGAGI.

This clonotype showed up many times. The chain joins TRBV9 to TRBJ2-5; 9 positions agree with TRBD2. Germline V gene data show CDR1 as SGDLS and CDR2 as YYNGEE. CDR3 length: 16 residues. V lost 0 bases, J lost 5 bases, and 8 bases stayed unmatched. The CDR3 bases are TGTGCCAGCAGCGTAGGGATAGCGGGAGCGCCTGAGACCCAGTACTTC. Encoded protein: CASSVGIAGAPETQYF.

The chain combines TRBV27 with TRBJ1-3; TRBD1 is a possible D gene (5 bases). This CDR3 has 13 residues. Trimming left V 3 bases short and J 3 bases short, with 6 bases between. The V gene's germline CDR1 is MNHEY and CDR2 SMNVEV (reference sequence). This CDR3 is CASSFRDGNTIYF. The CDR3 DNA follows: TGTGCCAGCAGTTTCAGGGATGGAAACACCATATATTTT.

The table lists this clonotype with a few counts. The chain combines TRBV10-2 with TRBJ2-1; the match to TRBD2 covers 12 bases. Germline-derived CDR1 and CDR2 are WSHSY and SAAADI. The CDR3 length is 14 residues. Losses at the gene ends were 6 bases for V and 6 bases for J; bases not matched to a gene: 3. The CDR3 sequence is CASSPGLAGNEQFF. CDR3 DNA: TGCGCCAGCAGCCCGGGACTAGCGGGCAATGAGCAGTTCTTC.

The chain combines TRBV7-2 with TRBJ2-1, with D uncertain. The CDR3 sequence is 16 residues long. The V gene lost 5 bases and the J gene lost 6 bases, with 20 bases spanning the gap. In germline, CDR1 is SGHTA, CDR2 FQGNSA. The CDR3 region is CASSPGRTTITNEQFF. CDR3 nucleotides: TGTGCCAGCAGCCCCGGCAGGACGACCATCACCAATGAGCAGTTCTTC.

This clonotype was observed at least ten times. V gene TRBV11-2 combines with J gene TRBJ2-5; D may match TRBD1 or TRBD2 (5 bases each). Deletions cut 3 bases from V and 5 bases from J, with 10 bases between. The V gene's germline CDR1 is SGHAT and CDR2 FQNNGV. The CDR3 length is 13 residues. DNA of the CDR3: TGTGCCAGCAGCTTCGGGGACGCGGAGACCCAGTACTTC. Translated: CASSFGDAETQYF.

This clonotype was counted only a few times. This chain joins TRBV3-1 and TRBJ1-4; 11 nucleotides match TRBD1. V shed 3 bases and J 8 bases; nucleotides not matched to a gene: 5. This CDR3 comprises 15 residues. The germline V gene has CDR1 LGHDT and CDR2 YNNKEL (reference sequence). CDR3 DNA sequence: TGTGCCAGCAGCCAGCTGGGACAGGGGGAAGAAAAACTGTTTTTT. Its protein is CASSQLGQGEEKLFF.

In this sample, this clonotype turned up many times. V usage is TRBV10-3 and J usage is TRBJ2-3, with 8 nucleotides matching TRBD2. The CDR3 consists of 15 residues. Losses at the gene ends were 5 bases for V and 0 bases for J; bases not matched to a gene: 4. Germline V gives CDR1 ENHRY, CDR2 SYGVKD. The CDR3 region has the DNA TGTGCCATCAGTCCCGGGACTAGTAGCACAGATACGCAGTATTTT. Its protein is CAISPGTSSTDTQYF.

The chain combines TRBV27 with TRBJ1-6, with D possibly TRBD1 on 6 matching bases. CDR1 MNHEY and CDR2 SMNVEV come from the germline V gene (reference sequence). The CDR3 has 14 residues. V gave up 3 bases and J gave up 6 bases, with 9 bases separating them. CDR3 bases: TGTGCCAGCAGTTTCCGGGACATTAATTCACCCCTCCACTTT. This codes for CASSFRDINSPLHF.

This clonotype was observed many times. V gene TRBV6-5 combines with J gene TRBJ2-1; 13 bases are shared with TRBD2. The CDR3 runs 17 residues. Germline V gene lookup returns CDR1 MNHEY and CDR2 SVGAGI. With V trimmed by 4 bases and J by 7 bases, 10 bases remained unmatched. The CDR3 bases are TGTGCCAGCAGTTCCGCCCGACTAGCGGGGGGAAGAAATGAGCAGTTCTTC. It encodes CASSSARLAGGRNEQFF.

V usage is TRBV7-8 and J usage is TRBJ2-1; 16 bases agree with TRBD2. Germline trimming cut 4 bases from V and 6 bases from J; bases unmatched to any gene: 6. Germline lookup yields CDR1 SGHVS and CDR2 FQNEAQ. The CDR3 runs to 17 residues. CDR3: CASSWGLAGGPSNEQFF. The CDR3 DNA follows: TGTGCCAGCAGCTGGGGACTAGCGGGAGGGCCTAGCAATGAGCAGTTCTTC.

This clonotype was picked up many times. The chain's CDR3 is CASSSTGLRANEKLFF. In DNA form, the CDR3 reads TGTGCCAGCAGCTCTACCGGCCTACGAGCTAATGAAAAACTGTTTTTT. The V gene is TRBV2, the J gene TRBJ1-4; D uncertain. Germline-derived CDR1 and CDR2 are SNHLY and FYNNEI. CDR3 length: 16 amino acids. With 6 bases removed from V and 3 bases from J, the gap between germline ends came to 17 bases.

The rearrangement uses TRBV7-6 and TRBJ2-5; D is uncertain. V lost 1 base and J 2 bases, leaving 14 bases between the germline ends. The CDR3 is 16 residues long. CDR1 SGHVS and CDR2 FNYEAQ come from the germline V gene. CDR3 nucleotide sequence: TGTGCCAGCAGCTTAGGAGCTAATGCCCTACAAGAGACCCAGTACTTC. This sequence encodes CASSLGANALQETQYF.

This chain links TRBV28 with TRBJ2-5; D perhaps matches TRBD2 (6 bases). Germline V gives CDR1 MDHEN, CDR2 SYDVKM. V was clipped by 6 bases and J by 2 bases, with 13 bases between them. The length of the CDR3 is 14 residues. CDR3 sequence: CASREQGGQETQYF. CDR3 sequence (DNA): TGTGCCAGCAGGGAGCAGGGAGGACAAGAGACCCAGTACTTC.

The chain carries TRBV20-1 and TRBJ2-5; 8 bases are shared with TRBD2. CDR3 length: 12 residues. Per germline, CDR1 DFQATT and CDR2 SNEGSKA (reference sequence). Germline trimming cut 8 bases from V and 2 bases from J; bases unmatched to any gene: 4. This CDR3 is CSTGLVQETQYF. CDR3 coding DNA: TGCAGTACGGGACTAGTTCAAGAGACCCAGTACTTC.

The genes are TRBV28 and TRBJ2-5, with D maybe TRBD1 (6 bases). Germline V gives CDR1 MDHEN, CDR2 SYDVKM. The CDR3 loop spans 15 amino acids. Trimming removed 2 bases at V and 5 bases at J, with 15 bases between. The CDR3 protein is CASSLLSGAGETQYF. In nucleotides, the CDR3 is TGTGCCAGCAGTTTACTCTCAGGGGCAGGGGAGACCCAGTACTTC.

This clonotype was detected a few times. This chain joins TRBV7-9 and TRBJ2-1, with TRBD1 matching 7 bases. This CDR3 comprises 16 residues. Germline V gene data show CDR1 as SEHNR and CDR2 as FQNEAQ (reference sequence). J gave up 3 bases and V 2 bases, and 7 bases lay outside the gene matches. DNA for the CDR3: TGTGCCAGCAGCTTAAATGGGGACAGTCTCTACAATGAGCAGTTCTTC. It encodes CASSLNGDSLYNEQFF.

The V and J genes are TRBV6-6 and TRBJ2-3; D may be TRBD1 or TRBD2 (5 bases each). CDR3 length: 14 amino acids. V lost 2 bases and J lost 2, with 8 bases in between. The germline gives CDR1 MNHNY, CDR2 SVGAGI (reference sequence). This CDR3 is CASSYGTHTDTQYF. CDR3 sequence (DNA): TGTGCCAGCAGTTACGGGACCCACACAGATACGCAGTATTTT.

This clonotype was detected a few times. CDR3 in amino acids: CSARGAQYF. In DNA form, the CDR3 reads TGCAGTGCTAGAGGGGCCCAGTACTTC. This rearrangement joins TRBV20-1 to TRBJ2-5; unclear D gene. V lost 1 base, J lost 9 bases, and 3 bases lay in between. CDR3 length: 9 amino acids. Germline CDR1 DFQATT, CDR2 SNEGSKA (reference sequence).